Each of the 11 T cell receptor beta chains below was sequenced from the same sample in a study of Graves' ophthalmopathy and Graves' hyperthyroidism. Researchers took RNA transcripts and amplified TCR beta CDR3 regions from them. In the first round, RT-PCR was carried out with HTBI primers, and a multiplex PCR formed the second round. TCRdb ran MiXCR on the multiplex PCR reads and lists one entry per CDR3 protein. The table has around 670,000 distinct CDR3 sequences, around 40% seen once. Sequenced material: peripheral blood. All receptors derive from an adult man with Graves' ophthalmopathy.

This clonotype was seen at least ten times. This chain uses TRBV24-1 with TRBJ2-2, with 8 bases lining up with TRBD1. V was clipped by 4 bases and J by 7 bases; unmatched bases: 4. Germline values: CDR1 KGHDR, CDR2 SFDVKD. There are 14 residues in the CDR3. The CDR3 region is CATSEDRAHGELFF. CDR3 sequence (DNA): TGTGCCACCAGTGAGGACAGGGCTCACGGGGAGCTGTTTTTT.

The chain combines TRBV25-1 with TRBJ2-2, with D possibly matching TRBD2 (6 bases). The CDR3 loop spans 15 amino acids. With 5 bases removed from V and 4 bases from J, the gap between germline ends came to 14 bases. Germline V CDR1 and CDR2: MGHDK, SYGVNS. CDR3 sequence (DNA): TGTGCCAGCAGTTGGCCGGGAGCGGGCACCGGGGAGCTGTTTTTT. This encodes CASSWPGAGTGELFF.

This rearrangement joins TRBV2 to TRBJ1-3, with D possibly matching TRBD1 (5 bases). CDR1 and CDR2 (germline): SNHLY, FYNNEI. This CDR3 has 16 residues. The ends were cut back, 5 bases at V and 0 bases at J, with 14 bases in the middle. The CDR3 nucleotides are TGTGCCAGCAGTTTAGCGATGGGGGGCTCTGGAAACACCATATATTTT. Amino acid sequence: CASSLAMGGSGNTIYF. The full variable domain, its missing parts supplied by reference TRBV2 and TRBJ1-3, is EPEVTQTPSHQVTQMGQEVILRCVPISNHLYFYWYRQILGQKVEFLVSFYNNEISEKSEIFDDQFSVERPDGSNFTLKIRSTKLEDSAMYFCASSLAMGGSGNTIYFGEGSWLTVV.

In its sample, this clonotype was seen many times. The genes are TRBV25-1 and TRBJ2-7, with 7 nucleotides matching TRBD2. This CDR3 spans 14 amino acids. The germline gives CDR1 MGHDK, CDR2 SYGVNS. CDR3 DNA: TGTGCTTCCGGTGCGGGAGCCGGTACCCACGAGCAGTACTTC. It specifies CASGAGAGTHEQYF.

The CDR3 is CASSLQGALLRYEQYF. The CDR3 DNA reads as TGTGCCAGCAGCTTACAGGGGGCGTTACTACGCTACGAGCAGTACTTC. The genes are TRBV7-3 and TRBJ2-7, with 8 bases identical to TRBD1. The CDR3 covers 16 residues. After removal of 2 bases from V and 3 bases from J, the junction contained 9 bases not matched to a gene. The germline V gene has CDR1 SGHTA and CDR2 FQGTGA. The full variable domain, with the rest looked up from reference TRBV7-3 and TRBJ2-7, is GAGVSQTPSNKVTEKGKYVELRCDPISGHTALYWYRQSLGQGPEFLIYFQGTGAADDSGLPNDRFFAVRPEGSVSTLKIQRTERGDSAVYLCASSLQGALLRYEQYFGPGTRLTVT.

This clonotype was seen a handful of times. The chain is built from TRBV7-9 and TRBJ2-7; maybe TRBD1 (5 bases). The CDR3 covers 13 residues. V was cut by 5 bases and J by 6 bases, with 14 bases left in between. Germline V gives CDR1 SEHNR, CDR2 FQNEAQ (reference sequence). CDR3 amino acids: CASSPGTGTEQYF. In nucleotides, the CDR3 is TGTGCCAGCAGCCCCGGTACAGGCACCGAGCAGTACTTC.

V usage is TRBV20-1 and J usage is TRBJ2-3; D is undetermined. Germline V gene sequence: CDR1 DFQATT, CDR2 SNEGSKA (reference sequence). CDR3 length equals 13 residues. The V end was cut by 3 bases, the J end by 1 base, with 8 bases between. The CDR3 DNA is TGCAGTGCTAGTCCTGGGGGCACAGATACGCAGTATTTT. Its protein product is CSASPGGTDTQYF.

This clonotype appeared a few times. V usage is TRBV7-9 and J usage is TRBJ2-3; D is unclear. The CDR3 spans 12 residues. CDR1 SEHNR and CDR2 FQNEAQ come from the germline V gene (reference sequence). V was cut by 1 base and J by 6 bases, with 5 bases left in between. CDR3 bases: TGTGCCAGCAGCTTAGGGTTGGATACGCAGTATTTT. Translated, it gives CASSLGLDTQYF. Looking up the rest from reference TRBV7-9 and TRBJ2-3 gives the full variable domain: DTGVSQNPRHKITKRGQNVTFRCDPISEHNRLYWYRQTLGQGPEFLTYFQNEAQLEKSRLLSDRFSAERPKGSFSTLEIQRTEQGDSAMYLCASSLGLDTQYFGPGTRLTVL.

The chain joins TRBV2 to TRBJ1-1; 11 bases align to TRBD1. The germline V gene has CDR1 SNHLY and CDR2 FYNNEI. The CDR3 length is 17 residues. J was trimmed by 8 bases and V by 4 bases; bases with no gene match: 15. The DNA of the CDR3 is TGTGCCAGCAGTGCGCATGGACAGGGGGCATGGGAAAAGGAAGCTTTCTTT. It yields the protein CASSAHGQGAWEKEAFF.

Regarding this clonotype: Just one base apart from a much larger clone, this may be a read error. The chain joins TRBV7-2 to TRBJ1-2; D not resolved. V was pared by 5 bases and J by 5 bases, with 21 bases between. The germline V gene has CDR1 SGHTA and CDR2 FQGNSA. The CDR3 is 16 residues long. The CDR3 reads CASSPAAEGVSYGYTF. The CDR3 DNA is TGTGCCAGCAGCCCAGCGGCAGAGGGCGTCAGTTATGGCTACACCTTC.

This clonotype was counted at least ten times. The rearrangement uses TRBV9 and TRBJ1-5; D is perhaps TRBD1 (5 bases). Per the germline V gene, CDR1 is SGDLS and CDR2 is YYNGEE. V was shortened by 0 bases and J by 0 bases, with 7 bases between the two germline ends. This CDR3 comprises 15 residues. The CDR3 protein is CASSVAGNSNQPQHF. The CDR3 DNA follows: TGTGCCAGCAGCGTAGCAGGGAATAGCAATCAGCCCCAGCATTTT.